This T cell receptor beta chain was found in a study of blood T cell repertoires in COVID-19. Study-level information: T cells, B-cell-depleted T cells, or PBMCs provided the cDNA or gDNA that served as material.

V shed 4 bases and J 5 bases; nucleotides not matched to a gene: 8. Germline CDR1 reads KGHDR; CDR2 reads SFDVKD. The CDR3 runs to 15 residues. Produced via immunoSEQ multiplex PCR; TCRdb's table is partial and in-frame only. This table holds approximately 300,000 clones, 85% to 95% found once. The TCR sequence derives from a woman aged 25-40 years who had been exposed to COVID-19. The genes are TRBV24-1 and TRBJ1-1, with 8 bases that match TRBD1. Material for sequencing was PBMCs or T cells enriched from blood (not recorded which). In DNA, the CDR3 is TGTGCCACCAGTGAGAGCAGGACAGGGAGAACTGAAGCTTTCTTT. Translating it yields CATSESRTGRTEAFF.